This TCR beta chain was captured by sequencing in a study of blood T cell repertoires in COVID-19 (dated by TCRdb to about 2020). Regarding the study in general: Samples from collaborators originated in the United States, Italy and Spain and spanned both the acute and convalescent phases of COVID-19. The material from the prospective study consisted of cDNA or gDNA derived from T cells, B-cell-depleted T cells, or PBMCs. Deeply sampled blood TCRbeta repertoires from subjects exposed to, actively infected with, or recovered from COVID-19 were included in the dataset. The repertoires were released in a freely available public database meant as a resource for research on the immune response to SARS-CoV-2. The samples were drawn from the first 160 participants of the ongoing ImmuneRACE study and from 950 to 1,500 subjects provided by 6 global collaborators. Sample metadata almost always included a de-identified subject ID, COVID-19 status, age in years and sex. Where available, HLA class I and class II types were taken from metadata supplied by the sample provider and were not determined by assay-based typing. General conclusions and limits of the study: The amount of clinical and demographic metadata varied by source and participant and was provided uncurated.

Remarks on this clone: What this receptor recognizes is not known. Base qualities are not provided; no much larger clone lies one nucleotide away.

The CDR3 starts with the cysteine, ends with the phenylalanine, and has 17 residues. The retained sequence is limited to the CDR3, 51 bases, with the frame set at the first base. The trim is 2 bases for V and 2 bases for J, with a gap of 15 bases between the germline ends. CDR1 and CDR2 (MNHNS, SASEGT) derive from the germline V gene. One collaborating source in Seattle enrolled patients during active infection and followed them longitudinally through the course of disease. Whole blood was collected in K2EDTA tubes by collaborating institutions according to the institutions' own protocols. Collaborator samples were shipped for TCRbeta analysis as frozen whole blood, isolated PBMCs, or DNA extracted from either sample type. TCRbeta CDR3 regions were amplified from genomic DNA by means of the immunoSEQ Assay, a bias-controlled multiplex PCR. As for the authors' bioinformatics: The number of nucleated cells in each sample was estimated from the amplification of reference gene primers within the assay. Sequence reads were collapsed and filtered to measure the absolute abundance of every unique TCRbeta CDR3 rearrangement. Productive Simpson clonality was computed per sample as the square root of Simpson's diversity index over productive rearrangements. Held by TCRdb, this immuneACCESS table contains in-frame sequences only and omits some clones. Under half of the omission traces to an unresolved V gene where checked; the cause of the rest is unknown. V, J and clone size derive from that table, while D and trimming were established from the DNA sequence. A total of roughly 120,000 clones appear in this sample, 80% to 95% of them only once. The ten top clones hold around 2.2% of the sample.

The specimen sequenced was peripheral blood. The clonotype was recovered from a man aged 45-60 years with COVID-19, enrolled during active disease. This chain is built from TRBV6-1 and TRBJ1-4, with a weak D call of TRBD1 (5 bases match). At the DNA level, the sequence is TGTGCCAGCAGTGAAAGGAACGGTGGGGCGACTAATGAAAAACTGTTTTTT. It encodes CASSERNGGATNEKLFF.